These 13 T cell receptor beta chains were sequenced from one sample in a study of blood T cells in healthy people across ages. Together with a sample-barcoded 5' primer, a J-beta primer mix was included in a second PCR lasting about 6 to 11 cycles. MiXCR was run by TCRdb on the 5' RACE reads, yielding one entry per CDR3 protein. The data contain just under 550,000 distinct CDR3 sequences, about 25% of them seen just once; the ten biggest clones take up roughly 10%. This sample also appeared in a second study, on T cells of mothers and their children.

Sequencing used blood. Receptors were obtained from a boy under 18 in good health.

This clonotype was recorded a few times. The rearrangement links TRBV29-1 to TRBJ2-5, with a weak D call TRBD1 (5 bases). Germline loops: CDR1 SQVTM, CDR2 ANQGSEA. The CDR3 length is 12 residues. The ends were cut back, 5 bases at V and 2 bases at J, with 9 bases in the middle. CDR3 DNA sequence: TGCAGCGTTTTTGACAGACAAGAGACCCAGTACTTC. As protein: CSVFDRQETQYF.

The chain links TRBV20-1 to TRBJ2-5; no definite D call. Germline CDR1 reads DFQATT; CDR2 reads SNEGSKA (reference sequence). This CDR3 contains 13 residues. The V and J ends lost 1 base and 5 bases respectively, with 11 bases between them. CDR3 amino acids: CSARVAFTETQYF. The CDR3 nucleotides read TGCAGTGCTAGAGTTGCGTTCACGGAGACCCAGTACTTC.

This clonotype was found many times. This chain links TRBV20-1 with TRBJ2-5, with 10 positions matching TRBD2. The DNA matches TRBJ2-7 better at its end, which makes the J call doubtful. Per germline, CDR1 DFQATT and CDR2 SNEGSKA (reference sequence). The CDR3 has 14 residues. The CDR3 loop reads CSAEPGLAPYEQYF. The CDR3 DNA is TGCAGTGCGGAACCGGGACTAGCGCCCTACGAGCAGTACTTC.

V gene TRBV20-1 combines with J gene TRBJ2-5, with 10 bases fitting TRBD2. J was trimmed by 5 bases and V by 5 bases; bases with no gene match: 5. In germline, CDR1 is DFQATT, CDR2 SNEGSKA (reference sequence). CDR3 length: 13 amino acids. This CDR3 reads CSALAGGRETQYF. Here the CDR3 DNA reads TGCAGTGCTTTAGCGGGGGGTCGGGAGACCCAGTACTTC.

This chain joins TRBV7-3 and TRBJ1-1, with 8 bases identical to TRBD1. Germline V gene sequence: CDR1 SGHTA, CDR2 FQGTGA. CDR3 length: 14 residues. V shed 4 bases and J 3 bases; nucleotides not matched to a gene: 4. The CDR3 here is CASSWDRSYTEAFF. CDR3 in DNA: TGTGCCAGCAGCTGGGACAGGTCATACACTGAAGCTTTCTTT.

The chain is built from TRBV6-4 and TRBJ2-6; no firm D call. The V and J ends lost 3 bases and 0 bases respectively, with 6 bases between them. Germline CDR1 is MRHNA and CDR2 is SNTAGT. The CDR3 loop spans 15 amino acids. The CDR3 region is CASSDSVSGANVLTF. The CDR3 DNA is TGTGCCAGCAGTGATTCGGTCTCTGGGGCCAACGTCCTGACTTTC.

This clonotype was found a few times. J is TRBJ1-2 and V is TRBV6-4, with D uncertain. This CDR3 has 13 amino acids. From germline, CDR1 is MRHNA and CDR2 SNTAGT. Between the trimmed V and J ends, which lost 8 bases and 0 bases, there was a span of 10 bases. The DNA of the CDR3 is TGTGCCAGCCGCCCACAGCCTAACTATGGCTACACCTTC. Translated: CASRPQPNYGYTF.

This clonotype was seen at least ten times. CDR3 in amino acids: CSARDWDRVLDYEQYF. Written as DNA, the CDR3 is TGCAGTGCTAGAGATTGGGATCGGGTCCTTGATTACGAGCAGTACTTC. The chain is built from TRBV20-1 and TRBJ2-7; no firm D call. CDR1 and CDR2 from the germline V gene are DFQATT and SNEGSKA (reference sequence). Between the trimmed V and J ends, which lost 0 bases and 4 bases, there was a span of 19 bases. This CDR3 is 16 amino acids long.

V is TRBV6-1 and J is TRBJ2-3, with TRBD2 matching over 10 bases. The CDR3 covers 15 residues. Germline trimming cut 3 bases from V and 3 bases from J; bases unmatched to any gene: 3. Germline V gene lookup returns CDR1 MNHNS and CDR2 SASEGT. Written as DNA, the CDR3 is TGTGCCAGCAGTGATACTAGCGGGATAACAGATACGCAGTATTTT. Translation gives CASSDTSGITDTQYF.

In DNA form, the CDR3 reads TGCAGTGCTACCTGGGCAGGGGGTGGCCCTTACAATGAGCAGTTCTTC. It specifies CSATWAGGGPYNEQFF. The chain is built from TRBV20-1 and TRBJ2-1; the match to TRBD1 covers 7 bases. The trim removed 4 bases at V and 4 bases at J, leaving 13 bases unmatched. This CDR3 is built from 16 residues. Germline CDR1 and CDR2: DFQATT and SNEGSKA (reference sequence).

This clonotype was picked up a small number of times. The chain's CDR3 is CASSVEGELETQYF. As DNA, the CDR3 is TGTGCCAGCAGCGTAGAGGGGGAGCTGGAGACCCAGTACTTC. The rearrangement links TRBV9 to TRBJ2-5; D might be TRBD1 (6 bases). With 0 bases removed from V and 5 bases from J, the gap between germline ends came to 11 bases. Germline CDR1 is SGDLS and CDR2 is YYNGEE. The CDR3 sequence is 14 residues long. Variable domain in full (rest from reference TRBV9 and TRBJ2-5): DSGVTQTPKHLITATGQRVTLRCSPRSGDLSVYWYQQSLDQGLQFLIQYYNGEERAKGNILERFSAQQFPDLHSELNLSSLELGDSALYFCASSVEGELETQYFGPGTRLLVL.

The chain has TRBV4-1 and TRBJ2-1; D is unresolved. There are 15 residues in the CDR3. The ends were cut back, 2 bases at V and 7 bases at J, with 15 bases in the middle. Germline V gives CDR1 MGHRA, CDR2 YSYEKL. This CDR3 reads CASSQPTARTNEQFF. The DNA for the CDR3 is TGCGCCAGCAGCCAACCAACGGCTCGGACGAATGAGCAGTTCTTC.

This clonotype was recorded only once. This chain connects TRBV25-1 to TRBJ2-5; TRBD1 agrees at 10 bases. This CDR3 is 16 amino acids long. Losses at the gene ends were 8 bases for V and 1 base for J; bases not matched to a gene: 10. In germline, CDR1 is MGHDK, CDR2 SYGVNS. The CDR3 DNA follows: TGTGCCAGCGGTGCCGGGACAGGGGATAGCCAAGAGACCCAGTACTTC. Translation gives CASGAGTGDSQETQYF. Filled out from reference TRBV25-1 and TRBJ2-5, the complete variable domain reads EADIYQTPRYLVIGTGKKITLECSQTMGHDKMYWYQQDPGMELHLIHYSYGVNSTEKGDLSSESTVSRIRTEHFPLTLESARPSHTSQYLCASGAGTGDSQETQYFGPGTRLLVL.